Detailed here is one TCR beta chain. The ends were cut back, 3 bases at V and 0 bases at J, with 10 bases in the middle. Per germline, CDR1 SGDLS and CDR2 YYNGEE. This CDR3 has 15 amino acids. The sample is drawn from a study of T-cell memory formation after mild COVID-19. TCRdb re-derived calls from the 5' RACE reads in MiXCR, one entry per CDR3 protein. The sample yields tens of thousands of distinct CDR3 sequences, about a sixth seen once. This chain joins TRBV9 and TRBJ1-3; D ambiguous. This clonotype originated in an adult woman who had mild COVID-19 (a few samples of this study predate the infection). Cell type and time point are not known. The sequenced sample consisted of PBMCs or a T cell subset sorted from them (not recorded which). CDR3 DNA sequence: TGTGCCAGCAGCGAAGACACTACCTCTGGAAACACCATATATTTT. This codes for CASSEDTTSGNTIYF.